This T cell receptor beta chain derives from a study of CD8 T cells in Susac syndrome. Reverse transcription of about 0.5 to 1 ug RNA was performed with random hexamers. The amplification used immunoSEQ multiplex PCR on TCR beta CDR3; it spanned 54 Vbeta and 13 Jbeta. TCRdb reprocessed the immunoSEQ multiplex PCR reads with MiXCR, giving one entry per CDR3 protein. The repertoire holds hundreds of thousands of distinct CDR3 sequences, with about 95% as singletons. The source material was CD4+ T cells from PBMCs. This TCR was sampled from a human donor with multiple sclerosis.

In nucleotides, the CDR3 is TGCAGCGTTAAGCGGTCGGACACTGAAGCTTTCTTT. The encoded protein is CSVKRSDTEAFF. The chain combines TRBV29-1 with TRBJ1-1; the D is unclear. Germline CDR1 reads SQVTM; CDR2 reads ANQGSEA. Deletions cut 5 bases from V and 3 bases from J, with 10 bases between. The CDR3 loop spans 12 amino acids.